This entry is about one T cell receptor (beta chain). Its target antigen remains unknown. Base qualities are not at hand, and no much larger clone is one base apart. These data come from a study of immune characterization of retroperitoneal liposarcoma (dated by TCRdb to between 2018 and 2021). Reading the germline V gene gives CDR1 SGHTA and CDR2 FQGNSA. Trimming at the junction amounts to 1 base on V and 6 bases on J, and the germline ends lie 13 bases apart. Taken from cysteine to phenylalanine, the CDR3 has 15 residues. Kept here is only the CDR3 DNA, which spans 45 bases and is read in frame from base 1. Library construction relied on PCR. Instrument used: NextSeq 500. TCRdb passed the public sequencing reads through fastp at Q25 and MiXCR, retaining productive beta sequences. Each entry merges the rows of one CDR3 protein and shows their most common DNA and genes. The sample table shows more than 1,500 distinct CDR3 sequences, and 46% are seen once. About 20% of the sample comes from the top ten.

Recombination connected TRBV7-2 to TRBJ2-1, with the D segment possibly TRBD1 or TRBD2, each aligning over 5 bases. The sequenced sample consisted of tumor tissue. This receptor was obtained from a female donor with retroperitoneal liposarcoma. The bases read TGTGCCAGCAGCTTAGAGAGAGGGGTAAGCAATGAGCAGTTCTTC. Translated, it gives CASSLERGVSNEQFF.